A selection of T cell receptor beta chains follows, all from one sample in a study of graft-versus-host responses after intestinal transplantation. Sequencing was performed with immunoSEQ multiplex PCR; in TCRdb, only in-frame clones are kept and a portion is missing. Of approximately 20,000 clones listed, 65% to 85% are singletons. The sequenced sample was ileum tissue, obtained roughly three weeks after intestinal transplant. These receptors were collected from a human patient who received an intestinal transplant, so some T cells may come from the graft donor. The CDR3 runs from the conserved cysteine through the conserved F or W. The D gene is left open where the match is weak. Part of the rows lack a size; the others show once, few, many or a class for expanded clones.

D,V,J,size,DNA,CDR3
TRBD1,TRBV19,TRBJ1-2,NA,TGTGCCAGTACGGACAGGGGGCGCGTTTCCGGTGGCTACACCTTC,CASTDRGRVSGGYTF
TRBD2,TRBV19,TRBJ2-4,NA,TGTGCCAGTAGTCTCCGGGACTACAAAAACATTCAGTACTTC,CASSLRDYKNIQYF
TRBD1,TRBV5-1,TRBJ1-2,NA,TGCGCCAGCAGCTTGGTTCCATTCGGCACCCGGGACAGGGGCTACTATGGCTACACCTTC,CASSLVPFGTRDRGYYGYTF
TRBD1,TRBV19,TRBJ2-7,NA,TGTGCCAGTAGTCCGACAGGGGGGTACGAGCAGTACTTC,CASSPTGGYEQYF
NA,TRBV7-9,TRBJ2-3,NA,TGTGCCAGCAGCTTAGCGGGGGGGCAAGCAGATACGCAGTATTTT,CASSLAGGQADTQYF
TRBD2,TRBV18,TRBJ2-3,NA,TGTGCCAGCTCACCAGGGTTACTAGCGGGGAGCACAGATACGCAGTATTTT,CASSPGLLAGSTDTQYF
NA,TRBV5-1,TRBJ2-3,few,TGCGCCAGCAGCACCCGAACTTCAGATACGCAGTATTTT,CASSTRTSDTQYF
NA,TRBV6-4,TRBJ2-7,NA,TGTGCCAGCAGCTTGTCGACTCCCCCGGGTATTTGCGAGCAGTACTTC,CASSLSTPPGICEQYF
TRBD2,TRBV11-3,TRBJ2-5,NA,TGTGCCAGCAGCTTACTTTTTGCGGGGGGGGGTTTAGAGACCCAGTACTTC,CASSLLFAGGGLETQYF
NA,TRBV5-6,TRBJ2-5,NA,TGTGCCAGCAGCTTCGGGACATCGGAGACCCAGTACTTC,CASSFGTSETQYF
NA,TRBV9,TRBJ2-3,NA,TGTGCCAGCAGCGTAGTGGGGACCATTGGGGGGAGATCGACCACAGATACGCAGTATTTT,CASSVVGTIGGRSTTDTQYF
NA,TRBV6-5,TRBJ2-7,NA,TGTGCCAGCAGCCGTTATGCGGGAACGACTTACGAGCAGTACTTC,CASSRYAGTTYEQYF
NA,TRBV27,TRBJ1-4,NA,TGTGCCAGCCGCAAGGCGAGGGCGGAAAAACTGTTTTTT,CASRKARAEKLFF
TRBD2,TRBV5-1,TRBJ2-3,once,TGCGCCAGCAGCTTCGGACTAGCGGGGGGGCTTGGGGCAGATACGCAGTATTTT,CASSFGLAGGLGADTQYF
NA,TRBV7-9,TRBJ2-2,NA,TGTGCCAGCAGCGCCTCTTTGTACGGTGTGAACACCGGGGAGCTGTTTTTT,CASSASLYGVNTGELFF
TRBD2,TRBV10-3,TRBJ2-7,NA,TGTGCCACCAGGACTAGCGGGCGTTTATACGAGCAGTACTTC,CATRTSGRLYEQYF
NA,TRBV11-3,TRBJ2-7,NA,TGTGCCAGCAGCTTAGTACACCTCTCCTACGAGCAGTACTTC,CASSLVHLSYEQYF
TRBD1,TRBV9,TRBJ1-1,NA,TGTGCCAGCAGCGCAACAGGGGAGGTCGAAGCTTTCTTT,CASSATGEVEAFF
NA,TRBV10-3,TRBJ2-7,NA,TGTGCCATCCGGGGATCCGGACCTCGGTACGAGCAGTACTTC,CAIRGSGPRYEQYF
TRBD1,TRBV28,TRBJ1-2,NA,TGTGCCAGCAGCGGAGCACAGGGGGCGCGGGATGGCTACACCTTC,CASSGAQGARDGYTF
NA,TRBV4-1,TRBJ1-1,NA,TGCGCCAGCAGCCAATGGTGGAGGGGTCGGTCGGACACTGAAGCTTTCTTT,CASSQWWRGRSDTEAFF
NA,TRBV2,TRBJ2-1,NA,TGTGCCAGCAATCTACCACAGGGGAGGTCCTACAATGAGCAGTTCTTC,CASNLPQGRSYNEQFF
NA,TRBV4-1,TRBJ1-5,NA,TGCGCCAGCAGCCAAGTACAGGGTAGCAATCAGCCCCAGCATTTT,CASSQVQGSNQPQHF
NA,TRBV5-4,TRBJ1-2,NA,TGTGCCAGCAGCTTAGTGGGACTGGGCTACACCTTC,CASSLVGLGYTF
NA,TRBV29-1,TRBJ1-1,few,TGCAGCGTCCTAACAGGCACTGAAGCTTTCTTT,CSVLTGTEAFF
TRBD2,TRBV19,TRBJ2-3,NA,TGTGCCACCGCCTGGACTAGTTTAAGTTCAGATACGCAGTATTTT,CATAWTSLSSDTQYF
TRBD2,TRBV7-8,TRBJ2-7,NA,TGTGCCAGCAGCTCCCCCAACCCGCTAGCGGGAGGGTTTCGGTCCTACGAGCAGTACTTC,CASSSPNPLAGGFRSYEQYF
TRBD2,TRBV5-1,TRBJ2-1,NA,TGCGCCAGCTTAGCGGGGTCCGTACATCCAGACTACAATGAGCAGTTCTTC,CASLAGSVHPDYNEQFF
TRBD1,TRBV27,TRBJ2-5,few,TGTGCCAGCAGTTTACGGGCAGGGGGCATTAAAGAGACCCAGTACTTC,CASSLRAGGIKETQYF